One T cell receptor (beta chain) is described in this entry. The sample comes from a study of blood T cell repertoires in COVID-19. Per the original methods: The authors estimated nucleated cell counts from reference gene primer amplification. Clones were read by immunoSEQ multiplex PCR, and TCRdb kept only the in-frame ones, dropping some. The V and J calls and clone size were taken over from that table, and D and trimming were inferred from the DNA. The sample lists tens of thousands of clones; roughly 79% were seen once. The CDR3 sequence is 15 residues long. J was trimmed by 1 base and V by 6 bases; bases with no gene match: 7. Germline CDR1 MNHNY, CDR2 SVGAGI (reference sequence).

The sequence was collected from a man older than 75 with acute or convalescent COVID-19. Sample: peripheral blood. This chain links TRBV6-6 with TRBJ2-7; the match to TRBD2 covers 9 bases. The CDR3 bases are TGTGCCAGCAGCCGACCTAGCGGGAATTCCTACGAGCAGTACTTC. Amino acid sequence: CASSRPSGNSYEQYF.